Listed below are T cell receptor beta chains from one sample, sequenced in a study of blood T cell repertoires in COVID-19. The table came from immunoSEQ multiplex PCR; TCRdb's copy has only in-frame clones and leaves some out. In the table there are several thousand clones, 85% to 90% of which are singletons. Sequences were obtained from peripheral blood. The receptor set was obtained from a man aged 55 to 69 with acute or convalescent COVID-19. The CDR3 runs from the conserved cysteine through the conserved F or W. A D gene is named only where the DNA matches it firmly. The size entry is marked missing in some rows and otherwise reads once, few, many or a size class.

CDR3 protein: CASRRQGDQPQHF
CDR3 DNA: TGTGCCAGCAGAAGACAGGGGGATCAGCCCCAGCATTTT
J gene: TRBJ1-5
D gene: TRBD1
V gene: TRBV12-3/TRBV12-4
clone size: NA

CDR3 protein: CASRFRGVEEKLFF
CDR3 DNA: TGTGCCAGTAGATTCAGGGGGGTTGAAGAAAAACTGTTTTTT
J gene: TRBJ1-4
D gene: TRBD1
V gene: TRBV19
clone size: NA

CDR3 protein: CASSFWTENEKLFF
CDR3 DNA: TGTGCCAGCAGCTTCTGGACAGAGAATGAAAAACTGTTTTTT
J gene: TRBJ1-4
D gene: NA
V gene: TRBV7-8
clone size: once

CDR3 protein: CASTRQTYEQYF
CDR3 DNA: TGTGCCAGCACCCGACAGACCTACGAGCAGTACTTC
J gene: TRBJ2-7
D gene: NA
V gene: TRBV2
clone size: NA

CDR3 protein: CASSPPGSGWNTEAFF
CDR3 DNA: TGTGCCAGCTCACCACCGGGTTCAGGATGGAACACTGAAGCTTTCTTT
J gene: TRBJ1-1
D gene: NA
V gene: TRBV18
clone size: once

CDR3 protein: CASSDRASNTEAFF
CDR3 DNA: TGTGCCAGCAGCGACAGGGCTTCGAACACTGAAGCTTTCTTT
J gene: TRBJ1-1
D gene: TRBD1
V gene: TRBV19
clone size: NA

CDR3 protein: CASSLSGGNTGELFF
CDR3 DNA: TGTGCCAGCAGCTTGTCGGGAGGGAACACCGGGGAGCTGTTTTTT
J gene: TRBJ2-2
D gene: TRBD2
V gene: TRBV5-4
clone size: once

CDR3 protein: CASSYGRSATDTQYF
CDR3 DNA: TGTGCCAGCAGTTACGGTCGGAGCGCCACAGATACGCAGTATTTT
J gene: TRBJ2-3
D gene: NA
V gene: TRBV6-5
clone size: NA

CDR3 protein: CASSLGGAQETQYF
CDR3 DNA: TGCGCCAGCAGCTTGGGTGGAGCCCAAGAGACCCAGTACTTC
J gene: TRBJ2-5
D gene: NA
V gene: TRBV5-1
clone size: NA

CDR3 protein: CASSPQVTTSGLSYNEQFF
CDR3 DNA: TGTGCCAGCAGCCCCCAGGTTACGACTAGCGGCCTCTCCTACAATGAGCAGTTCTTC
J gene: TRBJ2-1
D gene: TRBD2
V gene: TRBV7-8
clone size: NA

CDR3 protein: CASSGTSYSGANVLTF
CDR3 DNA: TGTGCCAGCTCCGGGACTAGCTACTCTGGGGCCAACGTCCTGACTTTC
J gene: TRBJ2-6
D gene: TRBD2
V gene: TRBV28
clone size: NA

CDR3 protein: CASSQRQGNGYTF
CDR3 DNA: TGTGCCAGCAGCCAAAGACAGGGGAATGGCTACACCTTC
J gene: TRBJ1-2
D gene: TRBD1
V gene: TRBV6-6
clone size: NA

CDR3 protein: CASSLGSGDTEAFF
CDR3 DNA: TGCGCCAGCAGCTTGGGGTCAGGGGACACTGAAGCTTTCTTT
J gene: TRBJ1-1
D gene: NA
V gene: TRBV5-1
clone size: NA

CDR3 protein: CASRKGTSGSPSSTDTQYF
CDR3 DNA: TGTGCCAGCAGAAAGGGGACTAGCGGGAGTCCCTCTAGCACAGATACGCAGTATTTT
J gene: TRBJ2-3
D gene: TRBD2
V gene: TRBV7-2
clone size: NA

CDR3 protein: CASSQWRGKEKLFF
CDR3 DNA: TGTGCCAGCAGCCAATGGAGAGGGAAAGAAAAACTGTTTTTT
J gene: TRBJ1-4
D gene: NA
V gene: TRBV3-1/TRBV3-2
clone size: NA

CDR3 protein: CASSLSPAFF
CDR3 DNA: TGTGCCAGCAGCCTTTCCCCAGCTTTCTTT
J gene: TRBJ1-1
D gene: NA
V gene: TRBV9
clone size: once

CDR3 protein: CASNPGATYEQYF
CDR3 DNA: TGTGCCAGCAATCCAGGGGCTACCTACGAGCAGTACTTC
J gene: TRBJ2-7
D gene: NA
V gene: TRBV2
clone size: NA